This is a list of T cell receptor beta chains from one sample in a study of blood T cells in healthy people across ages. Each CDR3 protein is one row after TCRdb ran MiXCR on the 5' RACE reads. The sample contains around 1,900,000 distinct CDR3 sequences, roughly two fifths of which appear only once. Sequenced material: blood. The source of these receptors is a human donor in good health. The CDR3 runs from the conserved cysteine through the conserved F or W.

cdr3_aa: CASSQDGSGLAGFEQFF
v_call: TRBV4-1
j_call: TRBJ2-1

cdr3_aa: CSADIGGRGDTQYF
v_call: TRBV20-1
j_call: TRBJ2-3

cdr3_aa: CASSSGGALNEQYF
v_call: TRBV13
j_call: TRBJ2-7

cdr3_aa: CASSQVTAGGTNEQFF
v_call: TRBV4-1
j_call: TRBJ2-1

cdr3_aa: CATSVAGASVLTF
v_call: TRBV24-1
j_call: TRBJ2-6

cdr3_aa: CSVHRDWGYTF
v_call: TRBV1
j_call: TRBJ1-2

cdr3_aa: CSTRDPPGLGQFF
v_call: TRBV20-1
j_call: TRBJ2-1

cdr3_aa: CASSLGTDSYSYNEQFF
v_call: TRBV5-1
j_call: TRBJ2-1

cdr3_aa: CASSRNRGELGYTF
v_call: TRBV7-2
j_call: TRBJ1-2

cdr3_aa: CASSNYSGTVNTEAFF
v_call: TRBV6-2/TRBV6-3
j_call: TRBJ1-1

cdr3_aa: CASNTVRQGEDTQYF
v_call: TRBV5-5
j_call: TRBJ2-3

cdr3_aa: CASTSGGPFGHTGELFF
v_call: TRBV10-3
j_call: TRBJ2-2

cdr3_aa: CASSLQSSFYEQYF
v_call: TRBV12-3/TRBV12-4
j_call: TRBJ2-7

cdr3_aa: CANSTDGIYGYTF
v_call: TRBV6-4
j_call: TRBJ1-2

cdr3_aa: CASGLHSITEAFF
v_call: TRBV6-5
j_call: TRBJ1-1

cdr3_aa: CASFREASTDTQYF
v_call: TRBV5-1
j_call: TRBJ2-3

cdr3_aa: CASSCQGSTYEQYF
v_call: TRBV12-3/TRBV12-4
j_call: TRBJ2-7

cdr3_aa: CASSSPGFAYGYTF
v_call: TRBV7-8
j_call: TRBJ1-2

cdr3_aa: CAISLTGGSTNYGYTF
v_call: TRBV10-3
j_call: TRBJ1-2

cdr3_aa: CASSRRELNEKLFF
v_call: TRBV11-2
j_call: TRBJ1-4

cdr3_aa: CASSKSRDRGPNEQFF
v_call: TRBV27
j_call: TRBJ2-1

cdr3_aa: CASSPPYSYEQYF
v_call: TRBV27
j_call: TRBJ2-7

cdr3_aa: CASSYRAGGIGGANVLTF
v_call: TRBV7-3
j_call: TRBJ2-6

cdr3_aa: CASSQDRVLISGANVLTF
v_call: TRBV4-3
j_call: TRBJ2-6

cdr3_aa: CSVEVGQGGEKLFF
v_call: TRBV29-1
j_call: TRBJ1-4

cdr3_aa: CASSLIVRTYQETQYF
v_call: TRBV5-1
j_call: TRBJ2-5

cdr3_aa: CSAISPGAQETQYF
v_call: TRBV20-1
j_call: TRBJ2-5

cdr3_aa: CASSFLTGADGYTF
v_call: TRBV12-3/TRBV12-4
j_call: TRBJ1-2

cdr3_aa: CASSQDPAGGLDEQFF
v_call: TRBV4-2
j_call: TRBJ2-1

cdr3_aa: CASSQDWTGFQPQHF
v_call: TRBV4-3
j_call: TRBJ1-5

cdr3_aa: CSASYDGSGRGEKLFF
v_call: TRBV20-1
j_call: TRBJ1-4

cdr3_aa: CSATTSGVWDQETQYF
v_call: TRBV20-1
j_call: TRBJ2-5

cdr3_aa: CASSPGVQTGELFF
v_call: TRBV12-3/TRBV12-4
j_call: TRBJ2-2

cdr3_aa: CASSQGARDGEQFF
v_call: TRBV4-2
j_call: TRBJ2-1

cdr3_aa: CSAAKGGHLEQFF
v_call: TRBV20-1
j_call: TRBJ2-1

cdr3_aa: CASSAGDPIPDTQYF
v_call: TRBV9
j_call: TRBJ2-3

cdr3_aa: CATSDSDRGTYEQYF
v_call: TRBV24-1
j_call: TRBJ2-7

cdr3_aa: CSVERTGEGNIQYF
v_call: TRBV29-1
j_call: TRBJ2-4

cdr3_aa: CASSLHEGPYSNQPQHF
v_call: TRBV6-1
j_call: TRBJ1-5

cdr3_aa: CASTSTGDQETQYF
v_call: TRBV21-1
j_call: TRBJ2-5

cdr3_aa: CASSEFYVKGEQFF
v_call: TRBV25-1
j_call: TRBJ2-1

cdr3_aa: CSVRGYMSLTDTQYF
v_call: TRBV29-1
j_call: TRBJ2-3

cdr3_aa: CSVADRGGDQPQHF
v_call: TRBV29-1
j_call: TRBJ1-5

cdr3_aa: CASSDPLINEKLFF
v_call: TRBV7-8
j_call: TRBJ1-4

cdr3_aa: CASSPTPGEGSYEQYF
v_call: TRBV7-9
j_call: TRBJ2-7

cdr3_aa: CSRDRYDTDTQYF
v_call: TRBV20-1
j_call: TRBJ2-3

cdr3_aa: CASSQGGTGGFGQYF
v_call: TRBV4-1
j_call: TRBJ2-5

cdr3_aa: CASSEARRGRTDTQYF
v_call: TRBV12-3/TRBV12-4
j_call: TRBJ2-3

cdr3_aa: CASSLDGDPSYNEQFF
v_call: TRBV5-1
j_call: TRBJ2-1

cdr3_aa: CASSFSFGGAQETQYF
v_call: TRBV7-9
j_call: TRBJ2-5

cdr3_aa: CASSQDSSGGQETQYF
v_call: TRBV4-1
j_call: TRBJ2-5

cdr3_aa: CASSYSGATVLHF
v_call: TRBV6-5
j_call: TRBJ1-6

cdr3_aa: CSASRIQWGSNQPQHF
v_call: TRBV20-1
j_call: TRBJ1-5

cdr3_aa: CASSLFPPYRTGDNNSPLHF
v_call: TRBV27
j_call: TRBJ1-6

cdr3_aa: CASSYQQTIDEQYF
v_call: TRBV12-3/TRBV12-4
j_call: .